This TCR beta chain came from a study of T cell changes during pregnancy in multiple sclerosis. The V end was cut by 0 bases, the J end by 5 bases, with 12 bases between. Germline CDR1 SGDLS, CDR2 YYNGEE. CDR3 size: 15 residues. Assay used: immunoSEQ multiplex PCR; TCRdb lists only in-frame clones, some missing. The sample lists more than 80,000 clones, 92% seen once, with over 1.5% in the top ten. The clonotype comes from a female donor with multiple sclerosis, enrolled in a pregnancy study. The source was peripheral blood, collected in the first trimester of pregnancy. The chain uses TRBV9 and TRBJ1-5; D may be TRBD1 (5 bases). The CDR3 DNA is TGTGCCAGCAGCGTAGGATTGGAGGGGTATCAGCCCCAGCATTTT. Encoded protein: CASSVGLEGYQPQHF.